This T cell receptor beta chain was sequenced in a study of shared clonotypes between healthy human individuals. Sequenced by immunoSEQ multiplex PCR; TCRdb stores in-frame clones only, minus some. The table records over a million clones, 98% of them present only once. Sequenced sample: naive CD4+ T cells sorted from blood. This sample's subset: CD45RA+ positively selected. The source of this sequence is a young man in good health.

The CDR3 bases are TGCAGCGTTGTGGGACAGGGAACAAGTACTGGTGAAAAACTGTTTTTT. Amino acids: CSVVGQGTSTGEKLFF. V usage is TRBV29-1 and J usage is TRBJ1-4, with 9 nucleotides matching TRBD1. This CDR3 region has 16 residues. CDR1 SQVTM and CDR2 ANQGSEA come from the germline V gene. The V gene end was trimmed by 4 bases and the J gene end by 7 bases; junction bases not matched to a gene: 13.